The rows below give T cell receptor beta chains drawn from one sample of a study of blood T cell repertoires in COVID-19. TCRdb's copy holds only in-frame clones and misses some; the assay was immunoSEQ multiplex PCR. The data show roughly 200,000 clones, with approximately 81% seen just once and about a sixth held by the top ten. The sequencing sample was made of peripheral blood. These TCRs come from an elderly woman with active or convalescent COVID-19. The CDR3 runs from the conserved cysteine through the conserved F or W. Fields, in order: V gene, J gene, clone size, D gene, CDR3 DNA, CDR3 protein. The D gene is left open where the match is weak. Only part of the rows carry a size: once, few, many, or a class if the clone is expanded.

TRBV11-3	TRBJ2-7	NA	NA	TGTGCCAGCAGCGTAACCGGACTTAAGATCTACGAGCAGTACTTC	CASSVTGLKIYEQYF
TRBV11-2	TRBJ2-5	NA	TRBD1	TGTGCCAGCAGCGAGACCCCGGGACAGGGGGTCTTTTTTCGGGAGACCCAGTACTTC	CASSETPGQGVFFRETQYF
TRBV6-2/TRBV6-3	TRBJ2-3	NA	TRBD2	TGTGCCAGCAGTTACGGGGGACTAGCGGGGGCCTCGAGGGTTACGCAGTATTTT	CASSYGGLAGASRVTQYF
TRBV5-1	TRBJ2-7	NA	NA	TGCGCCAGCAGCTTGGACGCGTACCCGTCCGAGCAGTACTTC	CASSLDAYPSEQYF
TRBV29-1	TRBJ2-1	once	TRBD2	TGCAGCGTTGAAGAACTAGCGGGGGCCGACACTGAGCAGTTCTTC	CSVEELAGADTEQFF
TRBV7-9	TRBJ2-1	NA	TRBD1	TGTGCCAGCAGCTTAGGGGACAGGGGGTACAATGAGCAGTTCTTC	CASSLGDRGYNEQFF
TRBV7-2	TRBJ2-1	NA	TRBD1	TGTGCCAGCAGCCTGGACAGGGGGCACTACAATGAGCAGTTCTTC	CASSLDRGHYNEQFF
TRBV5-5	TRBJ1-4	NA	TRBD1	TGTGCCAGCAGCTTGGACGGGACGAGGGGGCCAGCCGCGGAAAAACTGTTTTTT	CASSLDGTRGPAAEKLFF
TRBV5-1	TRBJ2-3	NA	TRBD2	TGCGCCAGCAGCTCTGTAATAGCGGGGGTGATGGATACGCAGTATTTT	CASSSVIAGVMDTQYF
TRBV4-1	TRBJ2-3	NA	TRBD1	TGCGCCAGCAGCCATTCCGGGACAGACACAGATACGCAGTATTTT	CASSHSGTDTDTQYF
TRBV21-1	TRBJ1-2	NA	NA	TGTGCCAGCAGCAAATTGACAGGGAACTATGGCTACACCTTC	CASSKLTGNYGYTF
TRBV7-9	TRBJ2-1	NA	TRBD2	TGTGCCAGCAGCCATATTAAGGGACTAGCGGGAGTCAATGAGCAGTTCTTC	CASSHIKGLAGVNEQFF
TRBV29-1	TRBJ2-6	NA	NA	TGCAGCGTCTCCTCTGGGGCCAACGTCCTGACTTTC	CSVSSGANVLTF
TRBV3-1/TRBV3-2	TRBJ2-7	NA	NA	TGTGCCAGCAGCCCGACGTCTGGGGGGAGAAGCTACGAGCAGTACTTC	CASSPTSGGRSYEQYF